Listed below are T cell receptor beta chains from one sample, sequenced in a study of T-cell reconstitution after alpha-beta-depleted transplantation in children. MiXCR, run by TCRdb on the PCR reads, gives a single entry per CDR3 protein. The table includes some 200,000 distinct CDR3 sequences, approximately 6.3% detected once. This specimen consisted of PBMCs, obtained before TCRalphabeta/CD19-depleted stem cell transplant. The receptors here all came from a boy aged 2 to 9 with acute lymphoblastic leukemia, due to receive a stem cell transplant. Both conserved end residues are part of each CDR3. D genes are given only for firm matches. Rows may omit the clone size; those that give it use once, few, many or a size class.

d_call,cdr3_length,clone_size,j_call,v_call,cdr3_nt,cdr3_aa
-,14,many,TRBJ2-7,TRBV10-3,TGTGCCATCAGTGTATCATTGAGCTCCTACGAGCAGTACTTC,CAISVSLSSYEQYF
-,11,many,TRBJ2-3,TRBV29-1,TGCAGCGGCCGGGCCACAGATACGCAGTATTTT,CSGRATDTQYF
TRBD2,11,-,TRBJ2-5,TRBV29-1,TGCAGCGTCCCCCGCGGCGGGGGGGGATACTTC,CSVPRGGGGYF
-,12,many,TRBJ2-1,TRBV7-9,TGTGCCAGCAGCTCGCCGCTTAATGAGCAGTTCTTC,CASSSPLNEQFF
-,13,-,TRBJ1-2,TRBV12-3/TRBV12-4,TGTGCCAGCAGTAACAGGGTGGTCGATGGCTACACCTTC,CASSNRVVDGYTF
TRBD2,15,few,TRBJ2-5,TRBV7-8,TGTGCCAGCAGCTTAGTCAGACTAGCCCAAGAGACCCAGTACTTC,CASSLVRLAQETQYF
-,16,many,TRBJ2-3,TRBV5-1,TGCGCCAGCAGCTTGCCCCTCTCAAGCGGCGGTGATACGCAGTATTTT,CASSLPLSSGGDTQYF
-,14,many,TRBJ2-3,TRBV29-1,TGCAGCGTACCCCCTACCCGCCCCACAGATACGCAGTATTTT,CSVPPTRPTDTQYF
-,13,-,TRBJ2-5,TRBV13,TGTGCCAGCAGTCCCCCGGGGGCCCGGCCCCAGTACTTC,CASSPPGARPQYF
-,14,once,TRBJ2-6,TRBV3-1,TGTGCCAGCAGCCAACACCTGGGGGCCAACATCCTGACTTTC,CASSQHLGANILTF
TRBD2,15,many,TRBJ2-7,TRBV6-2/TRBV6-3,TGTGCCAGCAAGACAGCTAGGGGACTAGCGTACGAGCAGTACTTC,CASKTARGLAYEQYF
TRBD2,16,few,TRBJ2-2,TRBV5-1,TGCGCCAGCAGCCCAAATGGACTAGCAATGGCCGGGGAGCTGTTTTTT,CASSPNGLAMAGELFF
-,13,many,TRBJ2-1,TRBV27,TGTGCCAGCAGTTTTCGGGGGCAAAATGAGCAGTTCTTC,CASSFRGQNEQFF
TRBD2,17,many,TRBJ2-7,TRBV7-9,TGTGCCAGCAGCTTACTGGCGGGGGGGCCCTTCTCCTACGAGCAGTACTTC,CASSLLAGGPFSYEQYF
-,14,few,TRBJ1-3,TRBV20-1,TGCAGTGCTCCAGCGATGAACTCTGGAAACACCGTATATTTT,CSAPAMNSGNTVYF
-,12,many,TRBJ1-5,TRBV12-3/TRBV12-4,TGTGCCAGCAGCTACCTCCATCAGCCCCAGCATTTT,CASSYLHQPQHF
-,12,many,TRBJ2-5,TRBV29-1,TGCAGCGTTCTAGGTGGACAAGAGACCCAGTACTTC,CSVLGGQETQYF
-,15,few,TRBJ2-7,TRBV5-1,TGCGCCAGCAGAGCGCGCGACGCAGGCTCCTACGAGCAGTACTTC,CASRARDAGSYEQYF